The rows below give T cell receptor beta chains drawn from one sample of a study of blood T cells in healthy people across ages. TCRdb reanalysed the 5' RACE reads using MiXCR and keeps one entry per CDR3 protein. Here the sample spans some 1.5 million distinct CDR3 sequences, roughly 43% being singletons. Sequencing used blood. Source of these receptors: a woman under 30 in good health. CDR3s leave out the opening cysteine and the closing phenylalanine or tryptophan.

J,V,CDR3
TRBJ2-7,TRBV7-2,ASSYLAGGYEQY
TRBJ2-5,TRBV15,ATSLIAGETQY
TRBJ2-7,TRBV3-1,ASSQDVCAGGDEQY
TRBJ2-7,TRBV28,ASSLSGLAGVYNEQY
TRBJ2-7,TRBV20-1,SASDPGSYEQY
-,TRBV5-1,ASSSGTGLEQY
TRBJ2-1,TRBV20-1,SAPQAGGPSNEQF
TRBJ2-1,TRBV5-1,ASSLEGLAGANEQF
TRBJ2-5,TRBV7-9,ASSFQDRGRETQY
TRBJ2-7,TRBV27,ASGFSGALSYEQY
TRBJ1-2,TRBV9,VSSKQGDLSYGYT
TRBJ2-3,TRBV5-1,ASSLVVGIGTDTQY
TRBJ2-1,TRBV7-8,SSSLDRRAREPPLDEQF
TRBJ2-5,TRBV20-1,SARPTGLQETQY
TRBJ1-1,TRBV7-9,ASSRGTGGLTEAF
TRBJ1-1,TRBV4-3,ASSQERGRNTEAF
TRBJ1-5,TRBV3-1,ASSQAINQPQH
TRBJ2-3,TRBV5-5,ASSLLSSKDTQY
TRBJ1-1,TRBV12-5,ASGPNTNTEAF
TRBJ1-2,TRBV7-6,ASSLVNHRGGNYGHT
TRBJ2-3,TRBV2,ASSDPGREGTDTQY
TRBJ2-5,TRBV20-1,SARRDERRSQETQY
TRBJ1-2,TRBV9,ASSVEPAFYGYT
-,TRBV5-4,AGSREVSYNEQY
TRBJ2-3,TRBV10-3,AISESTSGITDAQY
TRBJ2-1,TRBV29-1,SSHHPDVGSGRVNEQF
TRBJ2-1,TRBV18,ASSPLGGRANEQF
TRBJ1-3,TRBV29-1,SVQTGPGNTIY
TRBJ2-1,TRBV12-3/TRBV12-4,ASSPYSEQF
-,TRBV4-3,ASRPGSIYQETQF
TRBJ2-7,TRBV4-1,ASSPAGQSPYEQY
TRBJ2-6,TRBV7-9,ASSGDSGANVLT
TRBJ2-6,TRBV29-1,SGLGTSDSGANVLT
TRBJ2-1,TRBV29-1,SVTLAVMVNNEQF
TRBJ2-5,TRBV11-2,ASLGGGEETQY
TRBJ2-5,TRBV29-1,SVVPLAGVQETQY
TRBJ2-4,TRBV4-1,ASSQGQLAKNIQY
TRBJ2-3,TRBV27,ASSPRRTSGSYTDTQY
TRBJ1-2,TRBV27,ASSLSGREGHYGYT
TRBJ2-1,TRBV5-1,ASSLNGPPGNEQF
TRBJ2-1,TRBV28,ASSSHVTAGEIDEQF
TRBJ1-4,TRBV20-1,SARDPQGDGEKLF
TRBJ1-2,TRBV11-2,ASSLGVRDGYT
TRBJ1-1,TRBV28,ASSLQTLNTEAF
TRBJ2-6,TRBV20-1,SAASQEYHSGANVLT
TRBJ2-3,TRBV7-3,ASSGAARTDTQY